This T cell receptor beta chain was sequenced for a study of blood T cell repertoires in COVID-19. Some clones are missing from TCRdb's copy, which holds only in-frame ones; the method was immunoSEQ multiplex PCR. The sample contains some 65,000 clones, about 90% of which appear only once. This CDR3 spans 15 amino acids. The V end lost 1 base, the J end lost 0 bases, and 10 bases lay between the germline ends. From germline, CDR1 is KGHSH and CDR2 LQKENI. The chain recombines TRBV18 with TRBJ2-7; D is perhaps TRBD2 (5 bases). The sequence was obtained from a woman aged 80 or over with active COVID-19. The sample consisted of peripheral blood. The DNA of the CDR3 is TGTGCCAGCTCACCACGGATCGGAGGCTCCTACGAGCAGTACTTC. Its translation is CASSPRIGGSYEQYF.